Below, 7 T cell receptor beta chains from the same sample are listed, as sequenced in a study of blood T cell repertoires in COVID-19. Profiled with immunoSEQ multiplex PCR; TCRdb holds only in-frame clones, not every one. The table includes some 190,000 clones, over 70% detected once. Specimen: PBMCs or T cells enriched from blood (not recorded which). These TCRs come from a man aged 55-75 years who had been exposed to COVID-19.

This clone was recorded once. The chain carries TRBV19 and TRBJ1-5; 9 bases are a match to TRBD1. The CDR3 length is 15 residues. Germline V gene sequence: CDR1 LNHDA, CDR2 SQIVND (reference sequence). The V and J ends lost 3 bases and 6 bases, in that order; junction bases with no gene match: 6. CDR3 coding DNA: TGTGCCAGTAGTATGGGCGACAGGGGGTTTCAGCCCCAGCATTTT. Amino acid sequence: CASSMGDRGFQPQHF.

The chain carries TRBV6-5 and TRBJ2-7; 8 nucleotides match TRBD2. Germline V gene lookup returns CDR1 MNHEY and CDR2 SVGAGI. This CDR3 has 14 amino acids. J was trimmed by 4 bases and V by 6 bases; bases with no gene match: 8. The DNA for the CDR3 is TGTGCCAGCAGCGCACTAGCGGACGCATACGAGCAGTACTTC. Its protein is CASSALADAYEQYF.

This clone was observed once. The J gene is TRBJ1-2, the V gene TRBV12-3 or TRBV12-4, with a weak D call TRBD1 (6 bases). Trimming removed 4 bases from V and 4 bases from J, with 10 bases in between. This CDR3 is 13 amino acids long. The CDR3 is CASSSDRFYGYTF. The CDR3, as DNA: TGTGCCAGCAGTTCGGACAGATTCTATGGCTACACCTTC.

The chain uses TRBV28 and TRBJ1-6, with TRBD1 matching 8 bases. Germline V gene sequence: CDR1 MDHEN, CDR2 SYDVKM. The CDR3 length is 15 residues. Unmatched junction bases numbered 12, after V lost 7 bases and J lost 10 bases. The CDR3 nucleotides read TGTGCCAGCACCCTCCCGACAGGGGCTCAGTCACCCCTCCACTTT. It translates to CASTLPTGAQSPLHF.

This sequence joins TRBV28 and TRBJ1-6, with a weak D call TRBD1 (6 bases). The CDR3 is made up of 13 amino acids. V was shortened by 5 bases and J by 12 bases, with 14 bases between the two germline ends. Germline CDR1 and CDR2: MDHEN and SYDVKM. DNA of the CDR3: TGTGCCAGCAGTATGGACAGTCGTGGACCCCTCCACTTT. It is translated as CASSMDSRGPLHF.

This sequence joins TRBV6-1 and TRBJ2-3; 9 bases line up with TRBD2. CDR1 is MNHNS and CDR2 is SASEGT in the germline V gene. This CDR3 contains 15 residues. V lost 1 base, J lost 6 bases, and 5 bases stayed unmatched. CDR3 loop: CASSEGESGRDTQYF. In DNA, the CDR3 is TGTGCCAGCAGTGAAGGAGAAAGCGGGAGGGATACGCAGTATTTT.

This clone was seen once. This chain connects TRBV19 to TRBJ2-7; 13 nucleotides agree with TRBD2. The V gene's germline CDR1 is LNHDA and CDR2 SQIVND (reference sequence). V was pared by 4 bases and J by 6 bases, with 6 bases of the junction left unmatched. This CDR3 contains 15 residues. The CDR3: CASSRPGLAGFEQYF. The CDR3 DNA reads as TGTGCCAGTAGTAGACCGGGACTAGCGGGATTCGAGCAGTACTTC.